This T cell receptor beta chain was observed in a study of cytomegalovirus exposure and HLA in healthy donors. Background on the study: As an earlier analysis found, about 179 million T cells yielded over 95 million unique TCR beta sequences.

Primers: 60 Vbeta forward and 13 Jbeta reverse. Clones were sequenced by immunoSEQ multiplex PCR, and TCRdb holds only the in-frame ones, with some missing. Here the sample spans 150,000 to 200,000 clones, roughly 80% being singletons. Overall study results and limits: A later analysis linked a missense DCLRE1C variant to TCR beta V- and J-gene trimming. DRB1 showed the most TCR associations and HLA-C the fewest in a later analysis, as rates varied by HLA locus.

The J segment lost 1 base and the V segment lost 2 bases, leaving 14 bases of the junction unmatched. Germline CDR1 and CDR2: SGHRS and YFSETQ. This CDR3 has 20 residues. This clone was found once. Its antigen remains unidentified. The clonotype was recovered from a man aged 40-55 years in good health and CMV-seropositive. The sample was PBMCs. V and J are TRBV5-1 and TRBJ2-2, with TRBD2 matching 10 bases. The CDR3 sequence: CASSFRIPSGGPGNTGELFF. The CDR3 coding sequence is TGCGCCAGCAGCTTCCGAATCCCTAGCGGGGGCCCAGGGAACACCGGGGAGCTGTTTTTT.